A selection of T cell receptor beta chains follows, all from one sample in a study of vaccination and CD4 T cells after COVID-19. TCRdb independently ran MiXCR on the PCR reads; one entry per CDR3 protein. This sample has about 11,000 distinct CDR3 sequences, with 64% found just once. Their target antigens are unknown. The specimen sequenced was CD4+ T cells from blood, cultured in vitro. The receptors shown here come from a human donor who had recovered from COVID-19. The CDR3 runs from the conserved cysteine through the conserved F or W. A D gene is named only where the DNA matches it firmly. For some rows the clone size is stated as once, few or many, or as a class when expanded; others skip it.

j_gene | abundance | d_gene | v_gene | CDR3aa | CDR3nt
TRBJ1-2 | few | NA | TRBV7-3 | CASSFEGYYGYTF | TGTGCCAGCAGTTTCGAGGGATACTATGGCTACACCTTC
TRBJ2-2 | NA | TRBD2 | TRBV12-3/TRBV12-4 | CASSRLAGGPLGELFF | TGTGCCAGCAGTCGACTAGCGGGGGGGCCCCTCGGGGAGCTGTTTTTT
TRBJ1-4 | NA | TRBD1 | TRBV5-3 | CASSQMGQGREKLFF | TGTGCCAGCAGCCAAATGGGACAGGGGAGGGAAAAACTGTTTTTT
TRBJ2-3 | NA | NA | TRBV20-1 | CSPTGPRTSTDTQYF | TGCAGTCCCACAGGCCCTAGGACTAGCACAGATACGCAGTATTTT
TRBJ2-1 | NA | NA | TRBV28 | CASSLWGNEQFF | TGTGCCAGCAGTTTATGGGGTAATGAGCAGTTCTTC
TRBJ2-4 | NA | NA | TRBV11-2 | CASSLGATKGIQYF | TGTGCCAGCAGCTTAGGGGCTACTAAGGGCATTCAGTACTTC
TRBJ1-5 | NA | TRBD1 | TRBV23-1 | CASSQTTGAGQPQHF | TGCGCCAGCAGTCAAACTACAGGGGCCGGGCAGCCCCAGCATTTT
TRBJ2-3 | NA | NA | TRBV7-3 | CASSQQGRTDTQYF | TGTGCCAGCAGCCAACAGGGCCGCACAGATACGCAGTATTTT
TRBJ1-5 | few | NA | TRBV7-2 | CASSDPLQPQHF | TGTGCCAGCAGCGACCCACTGCAGCCCCAGCATTTT
TRBJ2-1 | NA | NA | TRBV6-2/TRBV6-3 | CASSTQGRSNEQFF | TGTGCCAGCAGTACACAGGGCCGCAGCAATGAGCAGTTCTTC
TRBJ1-2 | NA | NA | TRBV19 | CATKAAANYGYTF | TGTGCCACCAAAGCCGCGGCTAACTATGGCTACACCTTC
TRBJ2-7 | NA | TRBD2 | TRBV7-8 | CASSLTSAYEQYF | TGTGCCAGCAGCTTAACTAGCGCCTACGAGCAGTACTTC
TRBJ2-3 | large | TRBD2 | TRBV7-2 | CASSAGLVGDTQYF | TGTGCCAGCAGCGCCGGACTAGTAGGCGATACGCAGTATTTT
TRBJ2-5 | NA | TRBD2 | TRBV6-1 | CASSSLGGVGETQYF | TGTGCCAGCAGCTCCCTTGGGGGGGTAGGGGAGACCCAGTACTTC
TRBJ2-3 | few | NA | TRBV20-1 | CSASPSGTDTQYF | TGCAGTGCCTCCCCGAGCGGGACAGATACGCAGTATTTT
TRBJ1-1 | NA | TRBD1 | TRBV7-2 | CASSPQTGANTEAFF | TGTGCCAGCAGCCCCCAAACAGGGGCTAACACTGAAGCTTTCTTT
TRBJ2-2 | NA | NA | TRBV5-1 | CASSPGQLTGELFF | TGCGCCAGCAGCCCCGGACAGCTCACCGGGGAGCTGTTTTTT
TRBJ1-2 | NA | NA | TRBV11-2 | CASSTYRSPDRTRYGYTF | TGTGCCAGCAGCACCTACCGATCCCCTGACAGGACCCGATATGGCTACACCTTC
TRBJ2-1 | NA | TRBD2 | TRBV2 | CASSTGLAALNEQFF | TGTGCCAGCAGTACGGGACTAGCTGCCCTCAATGAGCAGTTCTTC
TRBJ2-3 | NA | NA | TRBV5-1 | CASRTGQGGSTDTQYF | TGCGCCAGCAGGACCGGACAGGGAGGGAGCACAGATACGCAGTATTTT
TRBJ2-1 | NA | NA | TRBV6-1 | CASSESVRSEQFF | TGTGCCAGCAGTGAGAGTGTGCGGAGTGAGCAGTTCTTC
TRBJ1-2 | NA | NA | TRBV6-1 | CASSDHQHYGYTF | TGTGCCAGCAGTGATCATCAGCACTATGGCTACACCTTC
TRBJ1-1 | once | NA | TRBV9 | CASSVGPGVNTEAFF | TGTGCCAGCAGCGTAGGACCGGGGGTGAACACTGAAGCTTTCTTT
TRBJ1-1 | NA | NA | TRBV12-3/TRBV12-4 | CASSKGDTEAFF | TGTGCCAGCAGCAAGGGGGACACTGAAGCTTTCTTT
TRBJ2-7 | NA | TRBD1 | TRBV11-2 | CASSRLWGQGAYEQYF | TGTGCCAGCAGCCGGCTTTGGGGGCAGGGGGCCTACGAGCAGTACTTC
TRBJ2-3 | NA | TRBD1 | TRBV15 | CATSRGRGTGRSDTQYF | TGTGCCACCAGCAGAGGGAGGGGGACAGGGAGGTCAGATACGCAGTATTTT
TRBJ1-5 | NA | TRBD1 | TRBV6-2/TRBV6-3 | CASSPQGTQPQHF | TGTGCCAGCAGCCCACAGGGGACTCAGCCCCAGCATTTT